The clone carrying this T cell receptor beta chain was counted many times. Template material for amplifying TCR beta CDR3 regions consisted of RNA transcripts. The HTBI primer set drove a first-round RT-PCR of the TCR CDR3. MiXCR, run by TCRdb on the multiplex PCR reads, gives a single entry per CDR3 protein. The top ten clones hold under 25% of a sample with around 350,000 distinct CDR3 sequences, roughly 15% of them seen once. The data belong to a study of T cells in Graves' hyperthyroidism and ophthalmopathy. Germline values: CDR1 MDHEN, CDR2 SYDVKM. The V gene lost 5 bases and the J gene lost 4 bases, with 8 bases spanning the gap. This CDR3 comprises 12 residues. Ophthalmopathy cases scored 3 or more on the Clinical Activity Score and 4 or more on NOSPECS grade, with duration below 3 months.

The chain is built from TRBV28 and TRBJ1-1; no firm D call. Input material: blood. The TCR sequence derives from a woman aged 60-70 years with Graves' ophthalmopathy. The CDR3 here is CASSLLVTEAFF. The CDR3 DNA reads TGTGCCAGCAGTCTACTTGTCACTGAAGCTTTCTTT.